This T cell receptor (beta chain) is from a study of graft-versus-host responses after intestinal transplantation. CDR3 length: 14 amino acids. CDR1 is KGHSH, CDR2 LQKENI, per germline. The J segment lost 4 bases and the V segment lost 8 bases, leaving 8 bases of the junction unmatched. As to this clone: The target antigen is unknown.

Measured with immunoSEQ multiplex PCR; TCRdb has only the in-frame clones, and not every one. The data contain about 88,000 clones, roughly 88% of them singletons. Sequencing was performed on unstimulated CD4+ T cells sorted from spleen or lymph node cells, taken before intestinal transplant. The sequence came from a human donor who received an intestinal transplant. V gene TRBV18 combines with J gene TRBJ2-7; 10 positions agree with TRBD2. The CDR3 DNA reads TGTGCCAGCGGACGTGGGACTAGCGCTTACGAGCAGTACTTC. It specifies CASGRGTSAYEQYF.